A single TCR beta chain is shown here with its context. Its specificity is not known. CDR3 length: 16 residues. V lost 3 bases to trimming and J lost 6 bases, with 21 bases between them. The germline V gene has CDR1 SGDLS and CDR2 YYNGEE. This sample is drawn from a study of shared clonotypes between healthy human individuals. On the study more broadly: Three plates each covered CD4 naive and memory; CD8 naive two, CD8 memory one.

Recent acute infections and vaccinations were absent in the healthy HIV-negative adult donors. Findings and caveats of the study: Researchers sampled only blood; tissue repertoires likely differ. Memory subsets generally showed lower estimated richness than naive subsets.

Here immunoSEQ multiplex PCR was the method, and the copy in TCRdb shows in-frame clones only, minus some. Among about 710,000 clones listed, 73% were seen once. Sequencing used memory CD4+ T cells sorted from blood. Subset given: CD45RA-negative fraction. The V gene is TRBV9, the J gene TRBJ1-2; D may be TRBD1 (5 bases). The receptor was derived from a woman in her 30s in good health. CDR3 in amino acids: CASSAAEDTPRNGYTF. CDR3 DNA: TGTGCCAGCAGCGCCGCCGAGGACACCCCAAGGAATGGCTACACCTTC.